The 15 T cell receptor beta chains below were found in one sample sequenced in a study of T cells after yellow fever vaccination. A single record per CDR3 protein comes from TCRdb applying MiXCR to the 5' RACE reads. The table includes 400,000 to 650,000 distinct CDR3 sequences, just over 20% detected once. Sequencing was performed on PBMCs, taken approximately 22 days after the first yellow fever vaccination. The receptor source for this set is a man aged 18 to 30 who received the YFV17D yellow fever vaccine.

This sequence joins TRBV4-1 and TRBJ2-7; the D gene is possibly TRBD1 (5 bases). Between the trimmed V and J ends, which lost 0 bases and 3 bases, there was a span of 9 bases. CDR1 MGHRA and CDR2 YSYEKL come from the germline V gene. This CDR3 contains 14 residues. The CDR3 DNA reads TGCGCCAGCAGCCAAGAGGCAGGGTACTACGAGCAGTACGTC. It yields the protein CASSQEAGYYEQYV.

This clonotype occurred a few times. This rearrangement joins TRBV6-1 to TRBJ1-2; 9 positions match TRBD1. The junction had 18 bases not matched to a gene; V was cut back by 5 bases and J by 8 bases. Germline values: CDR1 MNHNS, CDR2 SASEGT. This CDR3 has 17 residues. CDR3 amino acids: CASSTPTGGMIRGGYTF. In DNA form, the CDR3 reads TGTGCCAGCAGTACCCCGACAGGGGGGATGATTCGTGGCGGCTACACCTTC.

CDR3 in amino acids: CSAWKRTQDTQYF. CDR3 nucleotides: TGCAGTGCATGGAAACGGACGCAAGATACGCAGTATTTT. The chain couples TRBV20-1 to TRBJ2-3; D is ambiguous. Germline V gene data show CDR1 as DFQATT and CDR2 as SNEGSKA (reference sequence). This CDR3 is built from 13 residues. V gave up 6 bases and J gave up 5 bases, with 15 bases separating them.

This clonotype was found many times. Written as DNA, the CDR3 is TGTGCCAGCAGTTCTCGGGACAGGATTTCCTACGAGCAGTACTTC. Translation gives CASSSRDRISYEQYF. This chain links TRBV6-5 with TRBJ2-7; 8 positions match TRBD1. The CDR3 consists of 15 residues. CDR1 MNHEY and CDR2 SVGAGI come from the germline V gene. V was pared by 4 bases and J by 1 base, with 6 bases of the junction left unmatched.

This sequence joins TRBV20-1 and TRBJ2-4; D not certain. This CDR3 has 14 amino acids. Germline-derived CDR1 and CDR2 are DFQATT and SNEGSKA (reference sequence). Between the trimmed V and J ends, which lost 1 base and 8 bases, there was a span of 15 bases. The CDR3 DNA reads TGCAGTGCTAGAGCGGCGGTCATAGCAGACATTCAGTACTTC. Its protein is CSARAAVIADIQYF.

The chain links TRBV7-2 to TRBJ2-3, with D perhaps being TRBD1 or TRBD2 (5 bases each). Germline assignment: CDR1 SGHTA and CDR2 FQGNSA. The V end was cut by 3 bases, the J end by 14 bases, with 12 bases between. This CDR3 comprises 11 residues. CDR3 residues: CASSLRGIGYF. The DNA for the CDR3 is TGTGCCAGCAGCTTGAGGGGCATTGGGTATTTT.

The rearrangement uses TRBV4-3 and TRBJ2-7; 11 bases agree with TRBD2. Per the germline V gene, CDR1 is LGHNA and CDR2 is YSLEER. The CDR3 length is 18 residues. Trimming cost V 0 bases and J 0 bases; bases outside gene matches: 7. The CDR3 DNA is TGCGCCAGCAGCCAAGACCTAGCGGGGGGATGGAGCTCCTACGAGCAGTACTTC. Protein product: CASSQDLAGGWSSYEQYF.

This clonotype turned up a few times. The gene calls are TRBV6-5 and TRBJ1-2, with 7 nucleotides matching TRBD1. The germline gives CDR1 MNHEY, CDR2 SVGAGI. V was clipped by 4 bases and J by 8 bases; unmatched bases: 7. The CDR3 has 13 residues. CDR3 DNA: TGTGCCAGCAGTTTTACAGGGGAGGGCGGCTACACCTTC. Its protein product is CASSFTGEGGYTF.

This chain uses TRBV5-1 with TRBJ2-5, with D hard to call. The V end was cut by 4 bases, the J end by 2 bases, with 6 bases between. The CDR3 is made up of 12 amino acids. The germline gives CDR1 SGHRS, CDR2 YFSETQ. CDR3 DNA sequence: TGCGCCAGCAGCCAACCTCAAGAGACCCAGTACTTC. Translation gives CASSQPQETQYF.

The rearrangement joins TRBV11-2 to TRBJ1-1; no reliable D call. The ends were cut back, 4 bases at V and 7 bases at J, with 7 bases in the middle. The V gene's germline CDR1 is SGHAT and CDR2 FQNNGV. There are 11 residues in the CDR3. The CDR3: CASSSHNEAFF. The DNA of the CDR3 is TGTGCCAGCAGCTCCCATAATGAAGCTTTCTTT.

DNA for the CDR3: TGCAGTGCTGGAAGCCGGACAGGGAAATATGGCTACACCTTC. Its translation: CSAGSRTGKYGYTF. The chain combines TRBV20-1 with TRBJ1-2; 8 bases are a match to TRBD1. Germline lookup yields CDR1 DFQATT and CDR2 SNEGSKA (reference sequence). With 5 bases clipped from V and 5 bases from J, the junction kept 10 bases outside the gene matches. The CDR3 spans 14 residues.

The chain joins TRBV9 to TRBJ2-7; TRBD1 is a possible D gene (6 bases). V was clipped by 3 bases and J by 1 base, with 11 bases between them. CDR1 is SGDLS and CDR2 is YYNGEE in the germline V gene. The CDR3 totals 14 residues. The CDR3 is CASSATDSSYEQYF. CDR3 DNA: TGTGCCAGCAGCGCCACGGACAGTTCCTACGAGCAGTACTTC.

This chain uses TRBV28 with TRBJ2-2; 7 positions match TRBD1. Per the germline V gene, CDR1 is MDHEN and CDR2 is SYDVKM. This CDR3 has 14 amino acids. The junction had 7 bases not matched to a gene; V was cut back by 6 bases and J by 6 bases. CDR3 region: CASSPPQGAGELFF. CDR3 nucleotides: TGTGCCAGCAGCCCGCCCCAGGGGGCCGGGGAGCTGTTTTTT.

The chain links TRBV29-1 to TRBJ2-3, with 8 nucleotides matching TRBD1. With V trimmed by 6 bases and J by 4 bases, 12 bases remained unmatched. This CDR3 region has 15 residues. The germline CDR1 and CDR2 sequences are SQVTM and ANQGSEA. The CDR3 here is CSVGDRRRGSDTQYF. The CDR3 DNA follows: TGCAGCGTGGGGGACAGGCGGAGGGGCTCAGATACGCAGTATTTT.

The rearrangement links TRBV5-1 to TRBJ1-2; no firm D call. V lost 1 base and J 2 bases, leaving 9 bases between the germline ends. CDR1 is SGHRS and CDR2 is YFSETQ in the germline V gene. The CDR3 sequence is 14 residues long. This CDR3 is CASSLSLGNYGYTF. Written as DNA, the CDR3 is TGCGCCAGCAGCTTGAGTCTGGGAAACTATGGCTACACCTTC.